These T cell receptor beta chains were read from a single sample in a study of blood T cells in healthy people across ages. TCRdb reprocessed the 5' RACE reads with MiXCR, giving one entry per CDR3 protein. The sample holds about 1.4 million distinct CDR3 sequences, around 59% seen once. The sample was blood. Receptors originate from a man aged 18 to 35 in good health. The CDR3 runs from the conserved cysteine through the conserved F or W. A D gene is named only where the DNA matches it firmly. Where a row states a size, it is once, few, many or the class of an expanded clone; other rows omit it.

CDR3 DNA: TGTGCCAGCAGCTGGACCGGGACAGCAAACACTGAAGCTTTCTTT
CDR3 protein: CASSWTGTANTEAFF
D gene: TRBD1
clone size: .
V gene: TRBV7-3
J gene: TRBJ1-1
CDR3 length: 15

CDR3 DNA: TGTGCCAGCGCAGGACAGGCGATGAATTCACCCCTCCACTTT
CDR3 protein: CASAGQAMNSPLHF
D gene: TRBD1
clone size: .
V gene: TRBV25-1
J gene: TRBJ1-6
CDR3 length: 14

CDR3 DNA: TGTGCCAGCAGCTTATTGAGGACTACTTACACCGGGGAGCTGTTTTTT
CDR3 protein: CASSLLRTTYTGELFF
D gene: .
clone size: .
V gene: TRBV7-2
J gene: TRBJ2-2
CDR3 length: 16

CDR3 DNA: TGTGCCAGCAGTTCTACGGGGGGGCCTCCCTACGAGCAGTACTTC
CDR3 protein: CASSSTGGPPYEQYF
D gene: TRBD2
clone size: .
V gene: TRBV28
J gene: TRBJ2-7
CDR3 length: 15

CDR3 DNA: TGTGCCAGCAGTTACATGCGGGGCCGGGAGACCCAGTACTTC
CDR3 protein: CASSYMRGRETQYF
D gene: .
clone size: .
V gene: TRBV6-2/TRBV6-3
J gene: TRBJ2-5
CDR3 length: 14

CDR3 DNA: TGTGCCACCAGGGACAGGGTGGACTATGGCTACACCTTC
CDR3 protein: CATRDRVDYGYTF
D gene: TRBD1
clone size: few
V gene: TRBV15
J gene: TRBJ1-2
CDR3 length: 13

CDR3 DNA: TGTGCCAGCAGCGTAGTGCAGGGGTCCTACGAGCAGTACTTC
CDR3 protein: CASSVVQGSYEQYF
D gene: .
clone size: .
V gene: TRBV7-6
J gene: TRBJ2-7
CDR3 length: 14

CDR3 DNA: TGTGCCAGCAGCTTAGAGGGACTCCCTACCTACGAGCAGTACTTC
CDR3 protein: CASSLEGLPTYEQYF
D gene: .
clone size: .
V gene: TRBV7-2
J gene: TRBJ2-7
CDR3 length: 15

CDR3 DNA: TGCGCCAGCAGCTTGGGTGCCACAGGGTATGATCAGCCCCAGCATTTT
CDR3 protein: CASSLGATGYDQPQHF
D gene: .
clone size: .
V gene: TRBV5-1
J gene: TRBJ1-5
CDR3 length: 16

CDR3 DNA: TGTGCCAGCAGTTTATTTCCCGTGGGGGAGCGTGTCTACGAGCAGTACTTC
CDR3 protein: CASSLFPVGERVYEQYF
D gene: .
clone size: .
V gene: TRBV27
J gene: TRBJ2-7
CDR3 length: 17

CDR3 DNA: TGTGCCAGCAGCTTGGCGAGGGAAGAGACCCAGTACTTC
CDR3 protein: CASSLAREETQYF
D gene: .
clone size: many
V gene: TRBV5-1
J gene: TRBJ2-5
CDR3 length: 13

CDR3 DNA: TGTGCCAGCAGGGGGGGTGGAGCCCTCCACTTT
CDR3 protein: CASRGGGALHF
D gene: .
clone size: .
V gene: TRBV25-1
J gene: TRBJ1-6
CDR3 length: 11

CDR3 DNA: TGTGCCAGCAGCCAAGCAGGATTTAATGAAAAACTGTTTTTT
CDR3 protein: CASSQAGFNEKLFF
D gene: .
clone size: .
V gene: TRBV3-1
J gene: TRBJ1-4
CDR3 length: 14

CDR3 DNA: TGCAGCGTTGAAGTGGGGCTTGCCACTGAAGCTTTCTTT
CDR3 protein: CSVEVGLATEAFF
D gene: .
clone size: few
V gene: TRBV29-1
J gene: TRBJ1-1
CDR3 length: 13